This T cell receptor beta chain was sequenced in a study of blood T cells in healthy people across ages (dated by TCRdb to the mid-2010s). Notes on the research overall: Template switching captured roughly one uniquely barcoded TCR beta cDNA molecule per two T cells in model experiments. To avoid experimental bias, donors of different ages were distributed randomly across sequencing lanes. Donors were grouped into four age groups: young (average about 15 years), middle-aged (roughly 38), aged (approximately 58) and long-lived (approximately 81). For two donors (one aged 18 to 29 and one aged 80 or older), the study analyzed two additional independent replicas of 1 million unique cDNA reads from the same blood draw. The study measured age-related changes in TCR beta repertoire diversity using deep sequencing normalized with unique cDNA molecular identifiers.

Library prep was done by 5' RACE. The sequencer was an Illumina HiSeq 2500. The second PCR ran for about 7 to 11 cycles and used a J-beta primer mix along with a sample-barcoded 5' primer. A unique molecular identifier was introduced onto each TCR beta cDNA molecule by a template-switch 5' adaptor carrying 12 random nucleotides. Each sample yielded at least 3 million CDR3-containing paired-end reads. First-strand cDNA synthesis was performed from all RNA using the Mint cDNA synthesis kit, with priming by a TRBC-specific oligonucleotide. Following uracil-DNA glycosylase treatment, a first 18-cycle PCR with universal primers M1SS and BC2_uni_R was performed on all cDNA. Per the original workflow: Each sample was normalized by randomly selecting 1 million high-quality reads, each carrying a distinct molecular identifier. Reads sharing molecular identifiers were discarded rather than binned into consensus sequences. MiTCR, with a Q25 quality threshold and the strictest error-elimination algorithm, was used for CDR3 identification, clonotype clustering and error correction. A nonparametric unseen species model using Euler transformation provided a lower-bound estimate of total TCR beta diversity. The public reads were reanalyzed by TCRdb: fastp trimming at Q25, MiXCR alignment, in-frame beta chains only. Entries are consolidated by CDR3 protein sequence, retaining the most common genes and DNA. TCRdb's processing, not the authors', yielded these V and J calls. The sample table holds 850,000 to 1,300,000 distinct CDR3 sequences, of which more than 35% were seen once. Under 20% of the sample belongs to the ten largest clones.

Systemically healthy Caucasian individuals from Russia, over 30 in total and aged roughly 6 to 100 years, were included as donors. About 10 milliliters of peripheral blood were collected from each donor into EDTA-treated Vacutainer tubes. Ficoll-Paque density-gradient centrifugation was used to isolate PBMCs, with at least 7 million per sample. Trizol reagent was used to extract total RNA from the PBMCs, yielding at least 5.5 micrograms per sample. For every donor, flow cytometry on a PBMC aliquot measured the percentage of naive CD45RAhigh/CD27high T cells. Inclusive of the bounding cysteine and phenylalanine, the CDR3 is 15 residues long. Only CDR3 DNA remains: 45 bases, in frame from the first base. From V the trimming removes 2 bases and from J it removes 7 bases, while the gene matches leave 7 bases of the junction unaccounted for. CDR1 MNHNS and CDR2 SASEGT were looked up in the germline V gene.

What the authors observed across the whole study: There was a strong correlation between observed TCR beta diversity and the percentage of naive T cells measured by flow cytometry. The long-lived group showed more naive CD4+ T cells, fewer expanded clones and increased TCR diversity than the aged group, suggesting age selection. Bulk unsorted PBMC profiling prevented conclusive comparison of naive and antigen-experienced compartments. Observed TCR beta diversity per million T cells fell roughly linearly with age, and a significant reduction was already apparent by age around 40. Because donor CMV infection status was unknown, age-related changes in expanded clonotypes were potentially confounded. Estimates of total diversity based on one million sequenced T cells were considered lower bounds and underestimates.

With respect to this clonotype: This receptor's antigen is unknown. No much larger clonotype is one base removed from it; base qualities were not supplied.

Recombination linked TRBV6-1 to TRBJ2-1; 8 bases in between match TRBD2. The sequence came from an older woman in good health. Sample: blood. The CDR3 region reads CASSERGLVLNEQFF. Read as DNA, the sequence is TGTGCCAGCAGTGAAAGGGGACTAGTCCTGAATGAGCAGTTCTTC.